Shown below are 25 T cell receptor beta chains from a single sample sequenced in a study of tumor-infiltrating lymphocytes in primary liver carcinoma. Without any cell sorting, about 19-30 mg of bulk tissue yielded co-extracted RNA and DNA. From roughly 0.45 ug total RNA, TCR beta cDNA was generated with a primer in the constant region. Three-round nested multiplex PCR performed with slightly modified ARM-PCR produced the TCR beta libraries. TRBV1-TRBV30 forward and Cbeta reverse primers drove the first two approximately 11-cycle rounds. TCRdb passed the multiplex PCR reads through MiXCR, listing each CDR3 protein once. The sample contains about 120,000 distinct CDR3 sequences, 55% to 70% of which appear only once. The specimen sequenced was tumor-adjacent normal liver tissue. These receptors were collected from a woman aged 55-69 years with primary liver carcinoma and hepatitis B virus infection.

This clonotype appeared many times. The chain has TRBV29-1 and TRBJ1-1; D unresolved. V shed 5 bases and J shed 4 bases, with 17 bases lying between them. The CDR3 extends over 14 amino acids. The germline V gene has CDR1 SQVTM and CDR2 ANQGSEA. CDR3: CSVSVRTGSTEAFF. The CDR3 region has the DNA TGCAGCGTTTCAGTACGGACGGGTAGCACTGAAGCTTTCTTT.

About this clonotype itself: The junction differs from germline at one of its ends, possibly a read error. This chain links TRBV4-1 with TRBJ2-6; a weak D match, TRBD2 (6 bases). The germline CDR1 and CDR2 sequences are MGHRA and YSYEKL. The CDR3 is 17 amino acids. CDR3 amino acids: CASGQEVSGAGVNVLTF. The CDR3 nucleotides read TGCGCCAGCGGCCAAGAGGTGTCGGGAGCTGGGGTCAACGTCCTGACTTTC.

Comments on this clonotype: The junction shows a germline mismatch at one end, possibly a read error. This chain joins TRBV19 and TRBJ2-1, with 8 nucleotides matching TRBD2. The V gene's germline CDR1 is LNHDA and CDR2 SQIVND (reference sequence). The CDR3 totals 16 residues. The chain's CDR3 is CSSNPPGAGVHLEQFF. Here the CDR3 DNA reads TGTTCCAGTAATCCCCCAGGAGCGGGAGTTCATCTTGAGCAGTTCTTC.

Note on this clonotype: It is unclear where the CDR3 begins or ends on the DNA, so no DNA is shown, and the CDR3 is as TCRdb lists it. V is TRBV29-1 and J is TRBJ2-6; the table's D gene call, TRBD2, was not cross checked with the DNA. Termini included, the CDR3 measures 18 amino acids. Looked up from germline, CDR1 is SQVTM and CDR2 is ANQGSEA. This chain's CDR3 is CSVQRRPSGTFGANVLTF.

The gene calls are TRBV29-1 and TRBJ2-7; the match to TRBD1 covers 10 bases. The CDR3 loop spans 15 amino acids. In germline, CDR1 is SQVTM, CDR2 ANQGSEA. The CDR3 sequence is CDVTGTGVSLRMEYF. Written as DNA, the CDR3 is TGCGACGTTACCGGGACAGGGGTTTCCCTAAGAATGGAGTACTTC.

The chain links TRBV20-1 to TRBJ2-1; TRBD2 matches 7 bases. Per the germline V gene, CDR1 is DFQATT and CDR2 is SNEGSKA (reference sequence). After removal of 3 bases from V and 3 bases from J, the junction contained 11 bases not matched to a gene. The CDR3 sequence is 16 residues long. As DNA, the CDR3 is TGCAGTGCTAGTGTGATGGGGGAGGGCCTCTACAATGAGCAGTTCTTC. Its translation: CSASVMGEGLYNEQFF.

On this clonotype: At one end the junction does not follow the germline gene, possibly because of a read error. The chain combines TRBV11-3 with TRBJ2-1; a weak D match, TRBD2 (5 bases). The CDR3 runs to 14 residues. Germline loops: CDR1 SGHNT, CDR2 YENEEA. In DNA, the CDR3 is TGTGCCAGCAGCCCGGGGAGCTCCCACAATGAGCAGCTCTTC. Protein: CASSPGSSHNEQLF. Complete variable domain (other parts from reference TRBV11-3 and TRBJ2-1): EAGVVQSPRYKIIEKKQPVAFWCNPISGHNTLYWYLQNLGQGPELLIRYENEEAVDDSQLPKDRFSAERLKGVDSTLKIQPAELGDSAVYLCASSPGSSHNEQLFGPGTRLTVL.

This clonotype was recorded many times. This clone may be a read error of a much larger clone one base away. The genes are TRBV4-2 and TRBJ2-5, with D tentatively TRBD2 (7 bases). The CDR3 has 13 residues. Between the trimmed V and J ends, which lost 5 bases and 9 bases, there was a span of 16 bases. Looked up from germline, CDR1 is LGHNA and CDR2 is YNFKEQ. The CDR3 loop is CASSSEGGEAQYF. The CDR3, as DNA: TGTGCCAGCAGCTCAGAAGGGGGGGAGGCCCAGTACTTC.

By sample fraction, this clonotype is medium-sized. The chain uses TRBV5-4 and TRBJ1-2; D unresolved. This CDR3 has 11 residues. The V gene's germline CDR1 is SGHNT and CDR2 YYREEE (reference sequence). V gave up 4 bases and J gave up 6 bases, with 7 bases separating them. The CDR3 nucleotides are TGTGCCAGCAGCCCCGGGGATGGCTACACCTTC. It translates to CASSPGDGYTF. Variable domain in full (rest from reference TRBV5-4 and TRBJ1-2): ETGVTQSPTHLIKTRGQQVTLRCSSQSGHNTVSWYQQALGQGPQFIFQYYREEENGRGNFPPRFSGLQFPNYSSELNVNALELDDSALYLCASSPGDGYTFGSGTRLTVV.

As for this clonotype: Compared with germline, one end of the junction differs, possibly owing to a read error. The V and J genes are TRBV29-1 and TRBJ1-1; 10 bases map to TRBD1. The germline V gene has CDR1 SQVTM and CDR2 ANQGSEA. CDR3 length: 15 residues. The CDR3 bases are TGCAACGTTGGGGACAGGGGCCACTTGAACACTGAACCTTTCTTT. Protein sequence: CNVGDRGHLNTEPFF.

This clonotype has only one observation. The V and J genes are TRBV24-1 and TRBJ2-6; D is unresolved. V was shortened by 3 bases and J by 0 bases, with 8 bases between the two germline ends. Germline loops: CDR1 KGHDR, CDR2 SFDVKD. The CDR3 runs to 16 residues. The DNA of the CDR3 is TGTGCCACCAGTGATGGACGGGTCTCTGGGGCCAACGTCCTGACTTTC. This gives the protein CATSDGRVSGANVLTF.

This clonotype was recorded only once. Here the CDR3 omits its conserved ending phenylalanine or tryptophan, so a read error is the likely source. The gene calls are TRBV28 and TRBJ2-7, with 7 bases identical to TRBD2. Germline V CDR1 and CDR2: MDHEN, SYDVKM. V was clipped by 6 bases and J by 9 bases; unmatched bases: 14. There are 14 residues in the CDR3. The CDR3: CASRASGLTGGQYL. The DNA of the CDR3 is TGTGCCAGCAGAGCCTCGGGACTAACGGGAGGGCAGTACCTC.

Turning to this clonotype: The germline gene is not matched at one end of the junction; a read error may be the cause. The V call is TRBV4-2, the J call TRBJ2-1, with a possible D match to TRBD2 (6 bases). The CDR3 length is 16 residues. CDR1 is LGHNA and CDR2 is YNFKEQ in the germline V gene. In DNA form, the CDR3 reads TGTGCCAGGAGCCAAGATGTGGAGGGAGTCTACAATGAGCAGTTCTTC. It is translated as CARSQDVEGVYNEQFF.

As concerns this clonotype: At one end the junction does not follow the germline gene, possibly because of a read error. The chain links TRBV11-2 to TRBJ2-3; D is uncertain. The CDR3 runs to 12 residues. CDR1 is SGHAT, CDR2 FQNNGV, per germline. CDR3 loop: CAGSSLDDTQYF. CDR3 DNA sequence: TGTGCCGGCAGCTCCCTTGATGATACGCAGTATTTT.

With regard to this clonotype: Compared with germline, one end of the junction differs, possibly owing to a read error. The rearrangement links TRBV7-8 to TRBJ2-7; D is perhaps TRBD1 (6 bases). The CDR3 sequence is 15 residues long. In germline, CDR1 is SGHVS, CDR2 FQNEAQ. CDR3 sequence: CASSLFQGPSNEQYF. Here the CDR3 DNA reads TGTGCCAGCAGCTTATTTCAGGGGCCCTCCAACGAGCAGTACTTC.

A word on this clonotype: Compared with germline, one end of the junction differs, possibly owing to a read error. The CDR3 here is CGSSQTTSGANVLTF. The CDR3 region has the DNA TGTGGCAGCAGTCAAACAACATCTGGGGCCAACGTCCTGACTTTC. The genes are TRBV6-5 and TRBJ2-6; no clear D gene. Germline V gives CDR1 MNHEY, CDR2 SVGAGI. This CDR3 is 15 amino acids long.

This clonotype was seen a few times. A junction end diverges from the germline sequence, so it may reflect a read error. V and J are TRBV11-1 and TRBJ1-2, with TRBD1 matching 7 bases. CDR1 is SGHAT and CDR2 is FQDESV in the germline V gene (reference sequence). The CDR3 loop spans 15 amino acids. The CDR3 spells CGSSFQSGTDYGYTF. CDR3 DNA: TGTGGCAGCAGCTTCCAATCCGGGACAGACTATGGCTACACCTTC.

The chain joins TRBV30 to TRBJ1-2; D might be TRBD1 (5 bases). V was shortened by 2 bases and J by 5 bases, with 12 bases between the two germline ends. The CDR3 spans 13 residues. From germline, CDR1 is GTSNPN and CDR2 SVGIG (reference sequence). This chain's CDR3 is CAWSNQGRYGYTF. The CDR3 DNA sequence: TGTGCCTGGAGTAACCAGGGTAGATATGGCTACACCTTC.

The chain uses TRBV28 and TRBJ2-2; a weak D match, TRBD2 (5 bases). Germline CDR1 reads MDHEN; CDR2 reads SYDVKM. CDR3 length equals 15 residues. V shed 6 bases and J shed 2 bases, with 13 bases lying between them. DNA for the CDR3: TGTGCCAGCAGGAGGGCAGAGAGAAACACCGGGGAGCTGTTTTTT. It translates to CASRRAERNTGELFF. The full variable domain, in which reference TRBV28 and TRBJ2-2 provide the parts outside the CDR3, is DVKVTQSSRYLVKRTGEKVFLECVQDMDHENMFWYRQDPGLGLRLIYFSYDVKMKEKGDIPEGYSVSREKKERFSLILESASTNQTSMYLCASRRAERNTGELFFGEGSRLTVL.

About this clonotype itself: Because the CDR3 is missing its conserved closing phenylalanine or tryptophan, this is likely a read error. The chain joins TRBV5-4 to TRBJ2-7; 8 bases map to TRBD2. Germline lookup yields CDR1 SGHNT and CDR2 YYREEE (reference sequence). This CDR3 is built from 14 residues. The CDR3 reads CASSSGTRNYKQYS. For the CDR3, the DNA is TGTGCCAGCAGCTCGGGGACTAGAAACTACAAGCAGTACTCC.

With respect to this clonotype: Mismatch with germline at one junction end may stem from a read error. The rearrangement uses TRBV7-2 and TRBJ2-1; D is uncertain. This CDR3 is 13 amino acids long. Germline CDR1 reads SGHTA; CDR2 reads FQGNSA. CDR3 DNA: TGTGCCAGCGGCTTCCTTAAGCTAGGTGAGCAGTTCTTC. Protein sequence: CASGFLKLGEQFF. The complete variable domain, with remaining parts taken from reference TRBV7-2 and TRBJ2-1, reads GAGVSQSPSNKVTEKGKDVELRCDPISGHTALYWYRQSLGQGLEFLIYFQGNSAPDKSGLPSDRFSAERTGGSVSTLTIQRTQQEDSAVYLCASGFLKLGEQFFGPGTRLTVL.

A remark on this clonotype: The junction differs from germline at one of its ends, possibly a read error. The gene calls are TRBV6-2 or TRBV6-3 and TRBJ2-1; 7 positions agree with TRBD1. CDR1 and CDR2 (germline): MNHEY, SVGEGT. The CDR3 sequence is 15 residues long. For the CDR3, the DNA is TGTGCCAGCAGCCAACAGGGGTTTCTAAGAAATGAACAGTTCTTC. Translation gives CASSQQGFLRNEQFF.

As concerns this clonotype: A read error may account for a junction end that differs from germline. In nucleotides, the CDR3 is TGTGCTAGCAGTGATGGTGACCCTACAGATACGCAGTATTTT. Translation: CASSDGDPTDTQYF. This rearrangement joins TRBV6-1 to TRBJ2-3, with no clear D. Looked up from germline, CDR1 is MNHNS and CDR2 is SASEGT. There are 14 residues in the CDR3.

This clonotype came up many times. The rearrangement joins TRBV6-6 to TRBJ1-1; the D gene is possibly TRBD1 (6 bases). V lost 2 bases, J lost 0 bases, and 10 bases lay in between. The CDR3 consists of 15 residues. Germline lookup yields CDR1 MNHNY and CDR2 SVGAGI (reference sequence). The CDR3 DNA reads as TGTGCCAGCAGTTACGATGACAGGCTGAACACTGAAGCTTTCTTT. As protein: CASSYDDRLNTEAFF.

With regard to this clonotype: The DNA is omitted, as the CDR3 cannot be located on it reliably, and the CDR3 follows TCRdb's listing. This rearrangement joins TRBV29-1 to TRBJ1-1; the table calls TRBD1, which could not be checked here. Germline CDR1 SQVTM, CDR2 ANQGSEA. The CDR3 numbers 12 amino acids, ends counted. CDR3 residues: CSVGQGNTEVFF.